This record concerns one T cell receptor beta chain sequence. Trimming at V came to 7 bases and at J to 6 bases, leaving 7 bases not matched to a gene. Germline V gives CDR1 MNHEY, CDR2 SVGAGI. This CDR3 has 13 residues. Source study methods: Nucleated cell counts were estimated from reference gene primer amplification. The table came from immunoSEQ multiplex PCR; TCRdb's copy has only in-frame clones and leaves some out. Clone size and the V and J calls come from that table; the DNA yielded D and trimming. Of under 300,000 clones in the sample, 85% to 90% were seen once. The sample is drawn from a study of blood T cell repertoires in COVID-19. The overall study: Acute and convalescent COVID-19 specimens originated in the United States, Italy and Spain.

Cohorts were assigned according to the clinical history that participants reported. This chain links TRBV6-5 with TRBJ2-7, with 9 bases aligning to TRBD1. The TCR originated in a young man who had recovered from COVID-19. Material: PBMCs or T cells enriched from blood (not recorded which). The CDR3 region is CASKPGQGREQYF. DNA for the CDR3: TGTGCCAGCAAGCCGGGACAGGGCCGCGAGCAGTACTTC.